The T cell receptor (beta chain) described here comes from a study of early T cells in non-severe SARS-CoV-2 infection. The overall study: Sequenced material consisted of bulk RNA (from unsorted whole blood), and chains were unpaired. Findings of the study overall: There was a bias toward anti-spike CD8 responses in VDJdb matching, which missed private and CD4 specificities.

This clonotype has a count of ten or more. Its target is not known. Trimming shortened V by 5 bases and J by 8 bases, and 16 bases separated the two germline ends. Germline V gene lookup returns CDR1 SGHTA and CDR2 FQGNSA. The CDR3 length is 14 residues. Attachment of unique molecular identifiers to individual cDNA molecules was performed. TCRdb re-analysed the 5' RACE reads in MiXCR, keeping a single row per CDR3 protein. This table has tens of thousands of distinct CDR3 sequences, 15% appearing once. The V gene is TRBV7-2, the J gene TRBJ1-3, with D hard to call. The TCR sequence derives from an adult who was a healthcare worker with PCR-confirmed SARS-CoV-2 infection or an uninfected control (not recorded which). The sample consisted of whole blood. CDR3 protein: CASSRAYVGDTIYF. CDR3 coding DNA: TGTGCCAGCAGCAGGGCGTATGTGGGTGACACCATATATTTT.